This TCR beta chain was obtained from a study of shared clonotypes between healthy human individuals. The V gene end was trimmed by 5 bases and the J gene end by 3 bases; junction bases not matched to a gene: 12. The germline V gene encodes CDR1 SGHTA and CDR2 FQGNSA. This CDR3 is built from 19 residues. Once extracted for a subset, genomic DNA was divided evenly among several immunoSEQ plates. Authors' data handling: Filtering differed, since immunoSEQ gave only junction sequences and no quality scores. The repertoire was sequenced with immunoSEQ multiplex PCR; TCRdb's copy has only in-frame clones and lacks some. For V, J and clone size, that table is used; D and trimming come from the DNA. The table records 980,000 or so clones, about three quarters of them present only once. About this clone: The antigen remains unidentified.

The investigators split CD4+ cells into a CD45RA+ naive subset and a CD45RA-negative memory subset. Points from the study as a whole: Shared clonotypes: about 5.3% naive CD4, 3% to 3.5% naive CD8, 2.3% memory CD4, roughly 0.4% memory CD8.

This chain uses TRBV7-2 with TRBJ2-4; 14 positions agree with TRBD2. The sequenced sample was memory CD4+ T cells sorted from blood. Indicated subset: CD45RA-negative fraction. The sequence was collected from a man between 18 and 29 years old in good health. CDR3 residues: CASSPGTSGRIGGKNIQYF. CDR3 DNA: TGTGCCAGCAGCCCCGGGACTAGCGGGAGAATAGGCGGCAAAAACATTCAGTACTTC.